The 29 T cell receptor beta chains in this list originate from one sample, sequenced in a study of fetal regulatory T cell absence and autoimmunity. Sequencing was performed with immunoSEQ multiplex PCR; in TCRdb, only in-frame clones are kept and a portion is missing. The profile covers roughly 95,000 clones, with approximately 79% appearing a single time and roughly 2% taken by the ten largest. Sequencing used pancreas tissue. The receptor source for this set is a male donor with IPEX syndrome.

The chain recombines TRBV9 with TRBJ1-1; weak D call: TRBD1 (6 bases). There are 15 residues in the CDR3. Trimming removed 0 bases from V and 5 bases from J, with 14 bases in between. CDR1 and CDR2 from the germline V gene are SGDLS and YYNGEE. CDR3 sequence reads: CASSVGVRGGTEAFF. The CDR3 nucleotides read TGTGCCAGCAGCGTAGGTGTCAGGGGAGGGACTGAAGCTTTCTTT.

This clone was counted a few times. The chain carries TRBV7-8 and TRBJ1-5, with TRBD1 as a possible D gene (5 bases). CDR3 length equals 14 residues. Germline V lookup: CDR1 SGHVS, CDR2 FQNEAQ. With 1 base removed from V and 3 bases from J, the gap between germline ends came to 7 bases. The CDR3 sequence: CASSLGQFNQPQHF. The CDR3 nucleotides read TGTGCCAGCAGCTTAGGACAGTTCAATCAGCCCCAGCATTTT.

This clone was found once. V gene TRBV9 combines with J gene TRBJ1-4; weak D call: TRBD1 (5 bases). V was pared by 0 bases and J by 4 bases, with 10 bases between. This CDR3 contains 15 residues. Germline V gene data show CDR1 as SGDLS and CDR2 as YYNGEE. The DNA of the CDR3 is TGTGCCAGCAGCGTAGGACAGCAACTTAATGAAAAACTGTTTTTT. It specifies CASSVGQQLNEKLFF.

The chain is built from TRBV5-4 and TRBJ1-4, with D possibly TRBD1 on 5 matching bases. The CDR3 loop spans 13 amino acids. Germline V CDR1 and CDR2: SGHNT, YYREEE (reference sequence). Trimming shortened V by 7 bases and J by 10 bases, and 17 bases separated the two germline ends. This chain's CDR3 is CASCWGPGGKLFF. For the CDR3, the DNA is TGTGCCAGCTGCTGGGGTCCGGGGGGAAAACTGTTTTTT.

The genes are TRBV6-5 and TRBJ2-1; D possibly corresponds to TRBD2 (6 bases). CDR3 length: 13 residues. Per germline, CDR1 MNHEY and CDR2 SVGAGI. V dropped 9 bases and J dropped 7 bases, with 16 bases sitting between them. The CDR3 nucleotides are TGTGCCAGTAGCAATCTAGCGCCTAATGAGCAGTTCTTC. Residues: CASSNLAPNEQFF.

About this clone itself: Other nucleotide sequences from this sample produce the same CDR3. This chain uses TRBV9 with TRBJ2-7; 7 nucleotides align to TRBD2. Germline values: CDR1 SGDLS, CDR2 YYNGEE. The CDR3 consists of 13 residues. Unmatched junction bases numbered 0, after V lost 0 bases and J lost 3 bases. CDR3 nucleotide sequence: TGTGCCAGCAGCGTAGGGACTAGCTACGAGCAGTACTTC. Translating gives CASSVGTSYEQYF.

The chain couples TRBV6-5 to TRBJ1-1; 7 nucleotides align to TRBD1. Germline V CDR1 and CDR2: MNHEY, SVGAGI. The V segment lost 4 bases and the J segment 0 bases; nucleotides outside the gene matches: 2. There are 14 residues in the CDR3. The CDR3: CASSSQGLNTEAFF. The CDR3 region has the DNA TGTGCCAGCAGTTCACAGGGGTTGAACACTGAAGCTTTCTTT.

This chain joins TRBV19 and TRBJ1-5; D might be TRBD1 (5 bases). Germline CDR1 and CDR2: LNHDA and SQIVND (reference sequence). The CDR3 has 18 amino acids. The V gene lost 5 bases and the J gene lost 0 bases, with 20 bases spanning the gap. DNA of the CDR3: TGTGCCAGTAGTCCTAAAGTTGGTTGGGGCTATAGCAATCAGCCCCAGCATTTT. It specifies CASSPKVGWGYSNQPQHF.

The rearrangement joins TRBV4-2 to TRBJ2-5; the match to TRBD2 covers 11 bases. Unmatched junction bases numbered 10, after V lost 0 bases and J lost 4 bases. Germline CDR1 is LGHNA and CDR2 is YNFKEQ. This CDR3 has 18 residues. CDR3 nucleotides: TGTGCCAGCAGCCAAGAGGGGACTAGCGGCGGAATCGGAGAGACCCAGTACTTC. Translation: CASSQEGTSGGIGETQYF.

The genes are TRBV5-4 and TRBJ2-1, with 12 bases lining up with TRBD2. The length of the CDR3 is 17 residues. Germline CDR1 SGHNT, CDR2 YYREEE (reference sequence). The V segment lost 5 bases and the J segment 4 bases; nucleotides outside the gene matches: 10. The CDR3 bases are TGTGCCAGCAGTCCAGGACTAGCGGGGACCCTATACAATGAGCAGTTCTTC. Amino acids: CASSPGLAGTLYNEQFF.

The J gene is TRBJ2-5, the V gene TRBV20-1; D gene uncertain. The CDR3 is 10 amino acids. Germline V gives CDR1 DFQATT, CDR2 SNEGSKA (reference sequence). Trimming left V 1 base short and J 5 bases short, with 2 bases between. DNA of the CDR3: TGCAGTGCTAGAGGGGAGACCCAGTACTTC. Residues: CSARGETQYF.

This clone was recorded a few times. The gene calls are TRBV5-1 and TRBJ2-2; no reliable D call. The germline V gene encodes CDR1 SGHRS and CDR2 YFSETQ. CDR3 size: 13 residues. The V gene lost 4 bases and the J gene lost 4 bases, with 8 bases spanning the gap. The CDR3 coding sequence is TGCGCCAGCAGCCCACTGCGCACCGGGGAGCTGTTTTTT. Translated: CASSPLRTGELFF.

The V call is TRBV5-6, the J call TRBJ2-7; D perhaps matches TRBD1 (5 bases). V lost 1 base and J 0 bases, leaving 11 bases between the germline ends. This CDR3 is built from 15 residues. Looked up from germline, CDR1 is SGHDT and CDR2 is YYEEEE. CDR3 sequence reads: CASSLKGLSSYEQYF. The CDR3 DNA reads as TGTGCCAGCAGCTTGAAGGGGTTAAGCTCCTACGAGCAGTACTTC.

The chain employs TRBV19 and TRBJ1-1; tentative D call: TRBD1 (6 bases). The CDR3 is 12 amino acids. V was cut by 6 bases and J by 8 bases, with 13 bases left in between. Germline V gene lookup returns CDR1 LNHDA and CDR2 SQIVND (reference sequence). The DNA of the CDR3 is TGTGCCAGTAGGTTTTCGGGGGCCGAAGCTTTCTTT. Its protein product is CASRFSGAEAFF.

The rearrangement uses TRBV27 and TRBJ2-7; D call uncertain. Germline CDR1 is MNHEY and CDR2 is SMNVEV (reference sequence). Trimming left V 5 bases short and J 2 bases short, with 10 bases between. The CDR3 sequence is 13 residues long. The CDR3 loop reads CASSVTPTYEQYF. DNA for the CDR3: TGTGCCAGCAGTGTGACACCCACCTACGAGCAGTACTTC.

The chain links TRBV7-2 to TRBJ2-1, with D possibly TRBD2 on 5 matching bases. V lost 2 bases and J 1 base, leaving 9 bases between the germline ends. Per the germline V gene, CDR1 is SGHTA and CDR2 is FQGNSA. The CDR3 runs to 15 residues. CDR3 residues: CASSLSRGSYNEQFF. Written as DNA, the CDR3 is TGTGCCAGCAGCTTATCCCGCGGGTCCTACAATGAGCAGTTCTTC.

The chain uses TRBV29-1 and TRBJ1-1; maybe TRBD1 (5 bases). The CDR3 extends over 13 amino acids. V shed 3 bases and J shed 0 bases, with 8 bases lying between them. Germline V gene data show CDR1 as SQVTM and CDR2 as ANQGSEA. CDR3 amino acids: CSVDLTVNTEAFF. The CDR3 DNA reads as TGCAGCGTTGACCTGACAGTGAACACTGAAGCTTTCTTT.

This clone has just a few counts. This chain connects TRBV29-1 to TRBJ1-2; 7 bases fit TRBD1. V trimming: 5 bases; J trimming: 2 bases; junction bases outside the gene matches: 5. The length of the CDR3 is 13 residues. Germline V gene data show CDR1 as SQVTM and CDR2 as ANQGSEA. The DNA of the CDR3 is TGCAGCGTTCGGGCGACAGGGAACTATGGCTACACCTTC. This encodes CSVRATGNYGYTF. Filled out from reference TRBV29-1 and TRBJ1-2, the complete variable domain reads SAVISQKPSRDICQRGTSLTIQCQVDSQVTMMFWYRQQPGQSLTLIATANQGSEATYESGFVIDKFPISRPNLTFSTLTVSNMSPEDSSIYLCSVRATGNYGYTFGSGTRLTVV.

This clone was seen a single time. V is TRBV15 and J is TRBJ2-7; 12 positions match TRBD2. The trim removed 0 bases at V and 1 base at J, leaving 10 bases unmatched. The CDR3 spans 19 residues. Germline CDR1 LNHNV, CDR2 YYDKDF (reference sequence). CDR3: CATSRDWTSGVVTSYEQYF. The CDR3 DNA reads TGTGCCACCAGCAGAGATTGGACTAGCGGGGTGGTTACTTCCTACGAGCAGTACTTC.

The chain combines TRBV6-6 with TRBJ2-5; D might be TRBD2 (5 bases). The length of the CDR3 is 12 residues. The germline V gene has CDR1 MNHNY and CDR2 SVGAGI (reference sequence). V was pared by 7 bases and J by 2 bases, with 8 bases between. The CDR3 loop is CASMRGQETQYF. The DNA of the CDR3 is TGTGCCAGCATGCGAGGGCAAGAGACCCAGTACTTC.

The chain links TRBV27 to TRBJ1-5; unclear D gene. Germline CDR1 MNHEY, CDR2 SMNVEV (reference sequence). The ends were cut back, 1 base at V and 4 bases at J, with 5 bases in the middle. This CDR3 contains 13 residues. The CDR3 nucleotides read TGTGCCAGCAGTTTATACTGGAATCAGCCCCAGCATTTT. This encodes CASSLYWNQPQHF.

The table lists this clone with many counts. The chain combines TRBV2 with TRBJ2-7; tentatively, D is TRBD2 (5 bases). This CDR3 region has 14 residues. V lost 4 bases to trimming and J lost 2 bases, with 12 bases between them. CDR1 is SNHLY and CDR2 is FYNNEI in the germline V gene. In nucleotides, the CDR3 is TGTGCCAGCAGTGCTCAATGGAGGACCTACGAGCAGTACTTC. Protein: CASSAQWRTYEQYF. Supplemented by reference TRBV2 and TRBJ2-7, the full variable domain reads EPEVTQTPSHQVTQMGQEVILRCVPISNHLYFYWYRQILGQKVEFLVSFYNNEISEKSEIFDDQFSVERPDGSNFTLKIRSTKLEDSAMYFCASSAQWRTYEQYFGPGTRLTVT.

This chain uses TRBV5-1 with TRBJ1-6, with TRBD1 matching 7 bases. CDR1 is SGHRS, CDR2 YFSETQ, per germline. The V gene end was trimmed by 2 bases and the J gene end by 4 bases; junction bases not matched to a gene: 6. This CDR3 is built from 16 residues. CDR3 bases: TGCGCCAGCAGCTTTTTTCAGGGGGTTTATAATTCACCCCTCCACTTT. It yields the protein CASSFFQGVYNSPLHF.

This clone occurred a few times. V is TRBV13 and J is TRBJ2-7; weak D call: TRBD1 (5 bases). CDR3 length: 15 amino acids. V lost 5 bases to trimming and J lost 0 bases, with 14 bases between them. The germline gives CDR1 PRHDT, CDR2 FYEKMQ (reference sequence). DNA of the CDR3: TGTGCCAGCAGCCCCCCGGGTAGGGGCTCCTACGAGCAGTACTTC. It codes for CASSPPGRGSYEQYF.

As regards this clone: The sample carries other DNA sequences with the same CDR3. The chain employs TRBV9 and TRBJ2-3; 10 positions match TRBD2. Germline CDR1 and CDR2: SGDLS and YYNGEE. The V and J ends lost 1 base and 1 base, in that order; junction bases with no gene match: 0. This CDR3 spans 15 amino acids. CDR3: CASSVLAGGTDTQYF. DNA of the CDR3: TGTGCCAGCAGCGTACTAGCGGGAGGCACAGATACGCAGTATTTT.

V usage is TRBV29-1 and J usage is TRBJ2-4, with D perhaps matching TRBD2 (6 bases). CDR1 is SQVTM, CDR2 ANQGSEA, per germline. The length of the CDR3 is 15 residues. The V end lost 5 bases, the J end lost 6 bases, and 20 bases lay between the germline ends. CDR3 region: CSVKPLGGAANIQYF. In DNA form, the CDR3 reads TGCAGCGTTAAACCTCTCGGGGGAGCTGCAAACATTCAGTACTTC.

The DNA for the CDR3 is TGTGCCAGCAGTCACTCCGGGTCCCTCTATGGCTACACCTTC. This codes for CASSHSGSLYGYTF. The chain combines TRBV25-1 with TRBJ1-2; D unresolved. The CDR3 sequence is 14 residues long. The V gene's germline CDR1 is MGHDK and CDR2 SYGVNS. V was pared by 5 bases and J by 4 bases, with 14 bases between.

The chain couples TRBV4-1 to TRBJ2-3; 10 nucleotides line up with TRBD2. The CDR3 loop spans 15 amino acids. Germline CDR1 reads MGHRA; CDR2 reads YSYEKL. Trimming took 4 bases from V and 3 from J; bases not matched to a gene: 4. The CDR3 here is CASSRLLAGTDTQYF. The DNA for the CDR3 is TGCGCCAGCAGCCGATTACTAGCGGGGACAGATACGCAGTATTTT.

This clone was found a few times. V usage is TRBV27 and J usage is TRBJ1-1; a weak D match, TRBD1 (6 bases). The germline gives CDR1 MNHEY, CDR2 SMNVEV (reference sequence). The CDR3 is 14 amino acids. Between the trimmed V and J ends, which lost 6 bases and 1 base, there was a span of 12 bases. The DNA of the CDR3 is TGTGCCAGCAGACTGGGGGCTTCGAACACTGAAGCTTTCTTT. As protein: CASRLGASNTEAFF.